These 18 T cell receptor beta chains originate from one sample sequenced in a study of T cell clones after liver transplantation. Only in-frame clones appear in the TCRdb table, and some are missing; sequencing was by immunoSEQ multiplex PCR. The data hold 95,000 to 110,000 clones, with approximately 78% observed a single time. The sequenced sample was CD4+ T cells from blood, obtained before liver transplant. The receptors were gathered from a human donor who received a liver transplant.

The DNA of the CDR3 is TGTGCCAGCAGCTTCACGAATCCGGACTATGGCTACACCTTC. Protein sequence: CASSFTNPDYGYTF. The V and J genes are TRBV5-6 and TRBJ1-2, with D unclear. The ends were cut back, 2 bases at V and 3 bases at J, with 11 bases in the middle. The CDR3 contains 14 residues. Germline lookup yields CDR1 SGHDT and CDR2 YYEEEE.

The V and J genes are TRBV7-2 and TRBJ2-2, with 10 positions matching TRBD2. The germline CDR1 and CDR2 sequences are SGHTA and FQGNSA. V lost 1 base and J lost 1; bases outside the gene matches: 6. This CDR3 spans 18 amino acids. This CDR3 is CASSLVSSGGLNTGELFF. CDR3 nucleotides: TGTGCCAGCAGCTTAGTCTCTAGCGGGGGACTGAACACCGGGGAGCTGTTTTTT.

The V gene is TRBV18, the J gene TRBJ1-5; D might be TRBD1 (5 bases). The germline V and J ends were trimmed by 6 bases and 5 bases, with 11 bases remaining between them. Looked up from germline, CDR1 is KGHSH and CDR2 is LQKENI. This CDR3 comprises 13 residues. CDR3: CASSQGLDQPQHF. In DNA, the CDR3 is TGTGCCAGCTCTCAGGGATTGGATCAGCCCCAGCATTTT.

The chain employs TRBV7-2 and TRBJ2-5; 8 bases are shared with TRBD2. With V trimmed by 4 bases and J by 2 bases, 9 bases remained unmatched. This CDR3 is 16 amino acids long. From germline, CDR1 is SGHTA and CDR2 FQGNSA. CDR3 residues: CASSSDGTSLQETQYF. CDR3 nucleotides: TGTGCCAGCAGCTCCGACGGGACTAGTTTACAAGAGACCCAGTACTTC.

The V gene is TRBV27, the J gene TRBJ2-6, with 7 bases identical to TRBD1. CDR3 length equals 17 residues. J was trimmed by 0 bases and V by 4 bases; bases with no gene match: 6. Per germline, CDR1 MNHEY and CDR2 SMNVEV (reference sequence). Here the CDR3 reads CASSSGQPGSGANVLTF. The DNA of the CDR3 is TGTGCCAGCAGTTCGGGACAGCCGGGCTCTGGGGCCAACGTCCTGACTTTC.

V is TRBV9 and J is TRBJ2-1; a weak D match, TRBD2 (6 bases). This CDR3 is 12 amino acids long. The V gene lost 4 bases and the J gene lost 7 bases, with 9 bases spanning the gap. The germline gives CDR1 SGDLS, CDR2 YYNGEE. CDR3 protein: CASSRGGNEQFF. The CDR3 nucleotides read TGTGCCAGCAGCAGAGGAGGGAATGAGCAGTTCTTC.

The V call is TRBV5-1, the J call TRBJ1-3; D is unresolved. Germline CDR1 is SGHRS and CDR2 is YFSETQ. CDR3 size: 16 residues. Deletions cut 4 bases from V and 0 bases from J, with 14 bases between. In DNA form, the CDR3 reads TGCGCCAGCAGCCCTGGGCAGAGTTACTCTGGAAACACCATATATTTT. Amino acids: CASSPGQSYSGNTIYF.

The rearrangement joins TRBV9 to TRBJ2-2; D is ambiguous. CDR3 length: 16 residues. CDR1 and CDR2 (germline): SGDLS, YYNGEE. V lost 0 bases to trimming and J lost 2 bases, with 11 bases between them. The CDR3 here is CASSVVPKPNTGELFF. The CDR3 DNA follows: TGTGCCAGCAGCGTAGTTCCTAAACCAAACACCGGGGAGCTGTTTTTT.

The chain carries TRBV5-1 and TRBJ1-2; 8 nucleotides align to TRBD1. The ends lost 0 bases at V and 4 bases at J; junction bases unmatched: 11. The CDR3 runs to 17 residues. Germline lookup yields CDR1 SGHRS and CDR2 YFSETQ. CDR3 sequence reads: CASSLGGATGVGYGYTF. The CDR3 nucleotides read TGCGCCAGCAGCTTGGGCGGCGCGACAGGGGTAGGCTATGGCTACACCTTC.

The rearrangement links TRBV9 to TRBJ1-1; D remains ambiguous. The V gene's germline CDR1 is SGDLS and CDR2 YYNGEE. Trimming shortened V by 4 bases and J by 7 bases, and 14 bases separated the two germline ends. The length of the CDR3 is 13 residues. The CDR3 region has the DNA TGTGCCAGCAGCACCCGGGTGGGCGTTGAAGCTTTCTTT. It translates to CASSTRVGVEAFF. The full variable domain, with the rest looked up from reference TRBV9 and TRBJ1-1, is DSGVTQTPKHLITATGQRVTLRCSPRSGDLSVYWYQQSLDQGLQFLIQYYNGEERAKGNILERFSAQQFPDLHSELNLSSLELGDSALYFCASSTRVGVEAFFGQGTRLTVV.

The rearrangement uses TRBV30 and TRBJ1-4; D remains ambiguous. This CDR3 has 14 residues. The ends were cut back, 0 bases at V and 2 bases at J, with 7 bases in the middle. The germline V gene has CDR1 GTSNPN and CDR2 SVGIG (reference sequence). CDR3 nucleotides: TGTGCCTGGAGTGTGGGAGGGACTAATGAAAAACTGTTTTTT. This gives the protein CAWSVGGTNEKLFF.

The CDR3 loop reads CASSRTSGGVETQYF. CDR3 nucleotide sequence: TGTGCCAGCAGCCGGACTAGCGGGGGGGTGGAGACCCAGTACTTC. The gene calls are TRBV7-9 and TRBJ2-5; 15 positions agree with TRBD2. The CDR3 consists of 15 residues. From germline, CDR1 is SEHNR and CDR2 FQNEAQ (reference sequence). Germline trimming cut 5 bases from V and 5 bases from J; bases unmatched to any gene: 3.

In its sample, this clone was seen a few times. J is TRBJ2-3 and V is TRBV7-3; D is possibly TRBD1 (5 bases). The germline V gene encodes CDR1 SGHTA and CDR2 FQGTGA. The CDR3 has 16 residues. With 2 bases removed from V and 1 base from J, the gap between germline ends came to 13 bases. CDR3 sequence reads: CASSLSAGLGTDTQYF. DNA of the CDR3: TGTGCCAGCAGCTTATCAGCAGGGTTGGGCACAGATACGCAGTATTTT. Combining the CDR3 with reference TRBV7-3 and TRBJ2-3 gives the whole variable domain GAGVSQTPSNKVTEKGKYVELRCDPISGHTALYWYRQSLGQGPEFLIYFQGTGAADDSGLPNDRFFAVRPEGSVSTLKIQRTERGDSAVYLCASSLSAGLGTDTQYFGPGTRLTVL.

This clone was recorded only once. J is TRBJ2-7 and V is TRBV7-7; D not certain. CDR1 SSHAT and CDR2 FNYEAQ come from the germline V gene (reference sequence). The CDR3 contains 17 residues. The V end was cut by 5 bases, the J end by 2 bases, with 22 bases between. CDR3: CASSDQGRRTPTYEQYF. The CDR3 DNA sequence: TGTGCCAGCAGCGATCAAGGGCGACGGACCCCAACCTACGAGCAGTACTTC.

The genes are TRBV5-4 and TRBJ1-1, with unresolved D. CDR1 is SGHNT, CDR2 YYREEE, per germline (reference sequence). The CDR3 runs to 16 residues. Deletions cut 1 base from V and 2 bases from J, with 15 bases between. The CDR3 here is CASSLKKGAGNTEAFF. CDR3 coding DNA: TGTGCCAGCAGCTTGAAGAAGGGAGCTGGAAACACTGAAGCTTTCTTT.

This chain uses TRBV27 with TRBJ1-4, with TRBD1 matching 8 bases. Germline assignment: CDR1 MNHEY and CDR2 SMNVEV (reference sequence). V was pared by 6 bases and J by 7 bases, with 7 bases of the junction left unmatched. There are 14 residues in the CDR3. The CDR3 DNA reads as TGTGCCAGCAGGGATACAGGGGGTGGTGAAAAACTGTTTTTT. Translating it yields CASRDTGGGEKLFF.

The chain combines TRBV18 with TRBJ1-5; 9 nucleotides agree with TRBD1. The ends lost 3 bases at V and 3 bases at J; junction bases unmatched: 3. This CDR3 has 15 residues. Germline CDR1 and CDR2: KGHSH and LQKENI. The CDR3 coding sequence is TGTGCCAGCTCACCGGGGACAGGGCTCAATCAGCCCCAGCATTTT. Amino acids: CASSPGTGLNQPQHF. The full variable domain, in which reference TRBV18 and TRBJ1-5 provide the parts outside the CDR3, is NAGVMQNPRHLVRRRGQEARLRCSPMKGHSHVYWYRQLPEEGLKFMVYLQKENIIDESGMPKERFSAEFPKEGPSILRIQQVVRGDSAAYFCASSPGTGLNQPQHFGDGTRLSIL.

The V call is TRBV5-1, the J call TRBJ2-3; 8 bases match TRBD2. The CDR3 sequence is 15 residues long. CDR1 is SGHRS, CDR2 YFSETQ, per germline. The junction had 3 bases not matched to a gene; V was cut back by 2 bases and J by 1 base. The CDR3 sequence is CASSFGGARTDTQYF. CDR3 DNA sequence: TGCGCCAGCAGCTTCGGGGGGGCCCGCACAGATACGCAGTATTTT.